The 5 T cell receptor beta chains below were found in one sample sequenced in a study of regulatory and conventional T cells in RAG deficiency. TCRdb's table, derived via immunoSEQ multiplex PCR, lists solely in-frame clones and lacks some. The sample holds tens of thousands of clones; around nine tenths are singletons and the top ten take almost 0.85%. The sorted regulatory T cells were CD4+, CD25-high and CD127-low, with genomic DNA sequenced. The same specimen was also included in a second study, on regulatory T cells. That work adds: The PCR used 52 TRBV and 13 TRBJ primers.

The specimen sequenced was Tregs sorted from blood. Every receptor here comes from a human donor in good health.

The chain employs TRBV9 and TRBJ2-2; 12 bases line up with TRBD2. V was pared by 4 bases and J by 6 bases, with 7 bases of the junction left unmatched. CDR3 length: 16 residues. Per the germline V gene, CDR1 is SGDLS and CDR2 is YYNGEE. The DNA for the CDR3 is TGTGCCAGCAGCCCAAGGACTAGCGGGGAGGCCGGGGAGCTGTTTTTT. Translation gives CASSPRTSGEAGELFF.

This chain uses TRBV28 with TRBJ2-7, with 7 bases aligning to TRBD1. V lost 3 bases to trimming and J lost 2 bases; unmatched junction nucleotides: 7. This CDR3 comprises 15 residues. Germline CDR1 MDHEN, CDR2 SYDVKM. The CDR3 loop reads CASSFSWTGTYEQYF. The CDR3 DNA follows: TGTGCCAGCAGTTTTTCCTGGACAGGAACCTACGAGCAGTACTTC.

This chain connects TRBV5-5 to TRBJ1-2; D might be TRBD1 (5 bases). Germline V lookup: CDR1 SGHKS, CDR2 YYEKEE (reference sequence). This CDR3 comprises 14 residues. The germline V and J ends were trimmed by 2 bases and 0 bases, with 8 bases remaining between them. The CDR3 DNA sequence: TGTGCCAGCAGCTTCCTAGGGGCTAACTATGGCTACACCTTC. Translating gives CASSFLGANYGYTF.

This chain joins TRBV5-1 and TRBJ1-5, with a weak D call TRBD1 (6 bases). The germline CDR1 and CDR2 sequences are SGHRS and YFSETQ. The CDR3 loop spans 15 amino acids. V lost 4 bases and J 3 bases, leaving 14 bases between the germline ends. Here the CDR3 DNA reads TGCGCCAGCAGCCCCAATGGACAGTCCAATCAGCCCCAGCATTTT. It is translated as CASSPNGQSNQPQHF. Drawing the rest from reference TRBV5-1 and TRBJ1-5, the complete variable domain is KAGVTQTPRYLIKTRGQQVTLSCSPISGHRSVSWYQQTPGQGLQFLFEYFSETQRNKGNFPGRFSGRQFSNSRSEMNVSTLELGDSALYLCASSPNGQSNQPQHFGDGTRLSIL.

This chain connects TRBV28 to TRBJ1-4, with 11 bases matching TRBD1. Trimming cost V 1 base and J 8 bases; bases outside gene matches: 12. Germline CDR1 is MDHEN and CDR2 is SYDVKM. CDR3 length equals 18 residues. CDR3 loop: CASSLLGEGTGGSEKLFF. The CDR3 DNA is TGTGCCAGCAGTTTATTAGGGGAGGGGACAGGGGGGAGCGAAAAACTGTTTTTT.